This T cell receptor beta chain is drawn from a study of blood T cell repertoires in COVID-19 (dated by TCRdb to 2019 to 2021). Notes on the research overall: Samples from collaborators originated in the United States, Italy and Spain and spanned both the acute and convalescent phases of COVID-19. Where available, HLA class I and class II types were taken from metadata supplied by the sample provider and were not determined by assay-based typing. The prospective study material was composed of cDNA or gDNA derived from T cells, B-cell-depleted T cells, or PBMCs. The dataset comprised deeply sampled blood TCRbeta repertoires from subjects exposed to, actively infected with, or recovered from COVID-19. The samples were drawn from the first 160 participants of the ongoing ImmuneRACE study and from over 950 subjects provided by 6 global collaborators. A de-identified subject ID, COVID-19 status, age in years and sex were almost always included in the sample metadata. A freely available public database, intended as a resource for researchers studying the immune response to SARS-CoV-2, is where the repertoires were released.

At one collaborating source in Seattle, patients were enrolled during active infection and were followed longitudinally through the course of disease. Whole blood was collected in K2EDTA tubes by collaborating institutions according to the institutions' own protocols. Collaborator samples were shipped for TCRbeta analysis as frozen whole blood, isolated PBMCs, or DNA extracted from either sample type. On this clone: Its cognate antigen has yet to be identified. Base qualities are not recorded, but no much larger clone differs from it by a single base.

Broader findings and caveats from the paper: Clinical and demographic metadata were provided uncurated, with the amount varying by source and participant.

The immunoSEQ Assay, a bias-controlled multiplex PCR, was used to amplify TCRbeta CDR3 regions from genomic DNA. Per the authors' processing: Nucleated cell counts per sample were estimated from amplification of reference gene primers within the assay. To quantify the absolute abundance of each unique TCRbeta CDR3 rearrangement, sequence reads were collapsed and filtered. For each sample, productive Simpson clonality was calculated as the square root of Simpson's diversity index across productive rearrangements. What TCRdb holds here is the immuneACCESS table cut down to in-frame rearrangements. Part of the clones is not present; checked against another copy, under half of the missing clones reflect an unresolved V gene, and the others are unexplained. The V and J calls and the clone size are those of that table, but D and trimming were determined from the DNA. A total of fewer than 250,000 clones appear in this sample, 65% to 90% of them only once. 11% of the sample belongs to the ten largest clones.

In the germline V gene, CDR1 corresponds to SGHTA and CDR2 to FQGNSA. From V the trimming removes 5 bases and from J it removes 5 bases, while the gene matches leave 16 bases of the junction unaccounted for. Measured from the cysteine to the phenylalanine, the CDR3 is 18 residues long. Kept here is only the CDR3 DNA, which spans 54 bases and is read in frame from base 1. The chain links TRBV7-2 with TRBJ2-5, with 11 bases in between that match TRBD2. The TCR sequence derives from a man aged 45-60 years with COVID-19, enrolled during active disease. Sequencing was performed on peripheral blood. The DNA sequence follows: TGTGCCAGCAGCCCTCCGGGATTGACTAGCGGGAACGAGGAGACCCAGTACTTC. Its product reads: CASSPPGLTSGNEETQYF. Supplemented by the reference TRBV7-2 and TRBJ2-5 proteins around the CDR3, the complete variable domain is GAGVSQSPSNKVTEKGKDVELRCDPISGHTALYWYRQSLGQGLEFLIYFQGNSAPDKSGLPSDRFSAERTGGSVSTLTIQRTQQEDSAVYLCASSPPGLTSGNEETQYFGPGTRLLVL.